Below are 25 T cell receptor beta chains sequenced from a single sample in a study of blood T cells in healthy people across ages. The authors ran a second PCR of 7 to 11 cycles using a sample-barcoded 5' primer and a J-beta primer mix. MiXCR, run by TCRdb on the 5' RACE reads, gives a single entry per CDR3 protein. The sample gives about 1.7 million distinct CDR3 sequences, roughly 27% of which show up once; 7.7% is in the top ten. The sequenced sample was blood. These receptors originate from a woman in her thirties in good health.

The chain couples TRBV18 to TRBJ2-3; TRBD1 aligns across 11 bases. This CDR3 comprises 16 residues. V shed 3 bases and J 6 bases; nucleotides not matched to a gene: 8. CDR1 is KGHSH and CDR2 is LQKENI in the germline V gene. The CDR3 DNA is TGTGCCAGCTCACCGGACCGAGGGACAGGGGGGGATACGCAGTATTTT. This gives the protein CASSPDRGTGGDTQYF.

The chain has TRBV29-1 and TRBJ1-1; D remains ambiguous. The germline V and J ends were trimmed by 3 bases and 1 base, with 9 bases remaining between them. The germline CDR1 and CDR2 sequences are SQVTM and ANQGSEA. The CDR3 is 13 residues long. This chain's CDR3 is CSVDLHQNTEAFF. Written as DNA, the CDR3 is TGCAGCGTTGACCTACATCAGAACACTGAAGCTTTCTTT.

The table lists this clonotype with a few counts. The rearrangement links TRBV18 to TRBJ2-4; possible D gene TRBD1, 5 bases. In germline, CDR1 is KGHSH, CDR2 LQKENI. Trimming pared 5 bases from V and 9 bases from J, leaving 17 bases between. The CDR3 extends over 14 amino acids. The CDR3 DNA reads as TGTGCCAGCTCATTGGAACGACAGTCCGCCATTCAGTACTTC. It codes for CASSLERQSAIQYF. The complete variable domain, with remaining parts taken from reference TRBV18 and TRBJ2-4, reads NAGVMQNPRHLVRRRGQEARLRCSPMKGHSHVYWYRQLPEEGLKFMVYLQKENIIDESGMPKERFSAEFPKEGPSILRIQQVVRGDSAAYFCASSLERQSAIQYFGAGTRLSVL.

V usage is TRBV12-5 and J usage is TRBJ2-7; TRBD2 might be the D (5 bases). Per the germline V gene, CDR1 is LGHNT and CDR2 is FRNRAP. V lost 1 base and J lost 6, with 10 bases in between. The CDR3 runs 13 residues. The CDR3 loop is CASGLALVSEQYF. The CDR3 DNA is TGTGCTAGTGGTTTGGCACTAGTTTCCGAGCAGTACTTC.

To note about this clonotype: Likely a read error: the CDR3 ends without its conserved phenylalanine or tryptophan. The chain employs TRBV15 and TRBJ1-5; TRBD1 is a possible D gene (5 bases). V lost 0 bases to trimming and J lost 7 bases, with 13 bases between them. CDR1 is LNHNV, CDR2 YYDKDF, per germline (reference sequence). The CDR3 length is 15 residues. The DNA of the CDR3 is TGTGCCACCAGCAGAGATCGGGCCCAGGGACAGCCCCAGCATTTG. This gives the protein CATSRDRAQGQPQHL.

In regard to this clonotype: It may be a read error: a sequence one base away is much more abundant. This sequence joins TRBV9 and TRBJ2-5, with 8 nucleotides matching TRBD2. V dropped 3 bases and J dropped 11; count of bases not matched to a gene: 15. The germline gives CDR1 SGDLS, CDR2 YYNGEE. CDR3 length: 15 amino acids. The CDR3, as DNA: TGTGCCAGCAGCGATAGCGGGGAACCTTACAATGAGCAGTACTTC. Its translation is CASSDSGEPYNEQYF.

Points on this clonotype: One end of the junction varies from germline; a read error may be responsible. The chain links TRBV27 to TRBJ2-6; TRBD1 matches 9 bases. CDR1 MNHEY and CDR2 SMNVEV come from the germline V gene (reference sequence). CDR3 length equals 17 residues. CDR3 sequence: CASSSGTGHSGTNVLTF. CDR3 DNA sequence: TGTGCCAGCAGTTCCGGGACAGGGCACTCTGGGACCAACGTCCTGACTTTC.

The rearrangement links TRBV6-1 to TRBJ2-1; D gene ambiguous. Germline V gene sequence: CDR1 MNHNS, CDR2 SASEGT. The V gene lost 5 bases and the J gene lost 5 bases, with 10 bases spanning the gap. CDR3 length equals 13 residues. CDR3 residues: CASSPLGNNEQFF. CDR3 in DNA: TGTGCCAGCAGTCCTTTGGGAAACAATGAGCAGTTCTTC.

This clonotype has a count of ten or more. This chain's CDR3 is CASSHTGANYGYTF. The DNA for the CDR3 is TGTGCCAGCAGTCACACAGGGGCCAACTATGGCTACACCTTC. The genes are TRBV12-3 or TRBV12-4 and TRBJ1-2; 7 nucleotides agree with TRBD1. The CDR3 extends over 14 amino acids. Unmatched junction bases numbered 5, after V lost 5 bases and J lost 2 bases.

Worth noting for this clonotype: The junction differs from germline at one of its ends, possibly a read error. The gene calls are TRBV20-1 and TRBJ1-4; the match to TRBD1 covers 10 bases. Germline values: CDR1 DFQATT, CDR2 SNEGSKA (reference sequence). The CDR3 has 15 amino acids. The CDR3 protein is CSARRQGAANEKPFF. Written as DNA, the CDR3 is TGCAGTGCTAGACGACAGGGGGCAGCTAATGAAAAACCGTTTTTT.

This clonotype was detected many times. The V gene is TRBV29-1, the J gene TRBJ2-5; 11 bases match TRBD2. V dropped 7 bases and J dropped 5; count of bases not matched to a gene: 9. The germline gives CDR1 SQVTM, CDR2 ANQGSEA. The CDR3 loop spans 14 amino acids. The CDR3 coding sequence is TGCAGCGAACTTAGCGGGGGGGCGGAGGAGACCCAGTACTTC. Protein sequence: CSELSGGAEETQYF.

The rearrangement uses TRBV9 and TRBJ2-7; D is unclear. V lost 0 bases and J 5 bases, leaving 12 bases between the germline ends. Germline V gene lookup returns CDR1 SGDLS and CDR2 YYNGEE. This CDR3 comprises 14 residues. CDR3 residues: CASSVESNQNEQYF. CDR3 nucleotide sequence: TGTGCCAGCAGCGTAGAATCCAACCAAAACGAGCAGTACTTC.

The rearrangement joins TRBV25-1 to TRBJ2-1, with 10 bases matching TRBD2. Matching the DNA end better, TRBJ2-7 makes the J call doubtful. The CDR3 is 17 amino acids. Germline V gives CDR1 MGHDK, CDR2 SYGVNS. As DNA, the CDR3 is TGTGCCAGCAGTGCTAACCTTTTAGCGGGAGGAGTAAATGAGCAGTACTTC. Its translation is CASSANLLAGGVNEQYF.

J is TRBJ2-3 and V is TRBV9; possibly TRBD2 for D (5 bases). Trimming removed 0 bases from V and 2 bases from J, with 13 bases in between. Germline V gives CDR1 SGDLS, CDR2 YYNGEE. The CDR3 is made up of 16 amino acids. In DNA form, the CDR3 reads TGTGCCAGCAGCGTAGGAGGGAAGAGTCTCACAGATACGCAGTATTTT. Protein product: CASSVGGKSLTDTQYF.

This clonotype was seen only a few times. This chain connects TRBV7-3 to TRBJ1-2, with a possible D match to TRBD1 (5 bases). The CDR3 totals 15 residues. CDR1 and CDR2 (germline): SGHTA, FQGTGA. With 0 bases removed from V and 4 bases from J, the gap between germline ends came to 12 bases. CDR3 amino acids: CASSLTGGSSYGYTF. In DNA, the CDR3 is TGTGCCAGCAGCTTAACGGGGGGATCTAGCTATGGCTACACCTTC. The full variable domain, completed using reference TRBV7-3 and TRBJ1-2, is GAGVSQTPSNKVTEKGKYVELRCDPISGHTALYWYRQSLGQGPEFLIYFQGTGAADDSGLPNDRFFAVRPEGSVSTLKIQRTERGDSAVYLCASSLTGGSSYGYTFGSGTRLTVV.

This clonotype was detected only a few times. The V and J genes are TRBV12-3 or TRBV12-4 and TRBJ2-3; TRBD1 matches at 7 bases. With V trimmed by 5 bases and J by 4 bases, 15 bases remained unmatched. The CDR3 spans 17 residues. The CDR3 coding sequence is TGTGCCAGCAGTCCCCCTCCAAGGGGGCTTGGATCAGATACGCAGTATTTT. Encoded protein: CASSPPPRGLGSDTQYF.

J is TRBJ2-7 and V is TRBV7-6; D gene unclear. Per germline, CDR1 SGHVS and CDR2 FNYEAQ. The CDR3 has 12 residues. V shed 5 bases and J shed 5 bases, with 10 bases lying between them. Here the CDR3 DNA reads TGTGCCAGCAGCCGCGTGTCCGACGAGCAGTACTTC. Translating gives CASSRVSDEQYF. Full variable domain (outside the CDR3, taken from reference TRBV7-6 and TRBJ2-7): GAGVSQSPRYKVTKRGQDVALRCDPISGHVSLYWYRQALGQGPEFLTYFNYEAQQDKSGLPNDRFSAERPEGSISTLTIQRTEQRDSAMYRCASSRVSDEQYFGPGTRLTVT.

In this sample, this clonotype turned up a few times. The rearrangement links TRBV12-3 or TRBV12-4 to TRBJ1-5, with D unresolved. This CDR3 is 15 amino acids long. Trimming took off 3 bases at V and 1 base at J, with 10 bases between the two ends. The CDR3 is CASSFSGISNQPQHF. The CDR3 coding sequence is TGTGCCAGCAGTTTTTCGGGAATCAGCAATCAGCCCCAGCATTTT.

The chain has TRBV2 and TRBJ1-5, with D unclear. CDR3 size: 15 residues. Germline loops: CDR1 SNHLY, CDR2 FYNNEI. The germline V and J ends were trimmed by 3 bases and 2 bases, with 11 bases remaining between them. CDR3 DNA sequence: TGTGCCAGCAGTGATGACCTGGGAGGCAATCAGCCCCAGCATTTT. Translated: CASSDDLGGNQPQHF.

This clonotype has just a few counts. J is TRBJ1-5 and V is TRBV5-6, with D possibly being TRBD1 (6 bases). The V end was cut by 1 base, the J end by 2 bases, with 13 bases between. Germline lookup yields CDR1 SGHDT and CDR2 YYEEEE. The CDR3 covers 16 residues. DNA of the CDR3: TGTGCCAGCAGCTTGACAGGGACTAGGCGCAATCAGCCCCAGCATTTT. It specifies CASSLTGTRRNQPQHF.

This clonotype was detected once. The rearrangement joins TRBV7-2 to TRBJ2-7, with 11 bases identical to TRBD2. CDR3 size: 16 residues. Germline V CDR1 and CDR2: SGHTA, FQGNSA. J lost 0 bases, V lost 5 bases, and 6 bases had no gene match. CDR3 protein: CASSPTSGISSYEQYF. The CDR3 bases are TGTGCCAGCAGCCCGACTAGCGGGATAAGCTCCTACGAGCAGTACTTC.

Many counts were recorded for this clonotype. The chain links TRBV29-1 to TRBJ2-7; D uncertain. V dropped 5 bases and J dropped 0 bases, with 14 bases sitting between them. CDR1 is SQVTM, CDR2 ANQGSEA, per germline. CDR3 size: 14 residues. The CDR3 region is CSVFRQASSYEQYF. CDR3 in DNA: TGCAGCGTTTTTCGGCAGGCTTCCTCCTACGAGCAGTACTTC.

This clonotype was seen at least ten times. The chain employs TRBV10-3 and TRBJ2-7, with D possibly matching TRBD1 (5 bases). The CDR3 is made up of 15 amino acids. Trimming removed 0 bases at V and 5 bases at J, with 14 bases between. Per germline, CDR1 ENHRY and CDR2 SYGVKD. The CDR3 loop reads CAISESDMTDDEQYF. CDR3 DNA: TGTGCCATCAGTGAGTCGGATATGACAGACGACGAGCAGTACTTC.

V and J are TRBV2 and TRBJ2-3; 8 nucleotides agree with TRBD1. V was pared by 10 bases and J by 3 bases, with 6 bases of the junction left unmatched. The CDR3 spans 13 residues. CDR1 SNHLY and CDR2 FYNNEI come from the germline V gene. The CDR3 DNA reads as TGTGCCACGACAGGGGAGCGTACAGATACGCAGTATTTT. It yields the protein CATTGERTDTQYF. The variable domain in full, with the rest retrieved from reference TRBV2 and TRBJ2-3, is EPEVTQTPSHQVTQMGQEVILRCVPISNHLYFYWYRQILGQKVEFLVSFYNNEISEKSEIFDDQFSVERPDGSNFTLKIRSTKLEDSAMYFCATTGERTDTQYFGPGTRLTVL.

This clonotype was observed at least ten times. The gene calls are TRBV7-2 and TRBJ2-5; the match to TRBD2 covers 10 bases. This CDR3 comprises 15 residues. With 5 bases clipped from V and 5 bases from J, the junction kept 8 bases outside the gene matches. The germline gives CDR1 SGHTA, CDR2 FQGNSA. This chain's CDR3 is CASSRQAGGRETQYF. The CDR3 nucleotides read TGTGCCAGCAGCCGCCAAGCGGGAGGGAGGGAGACCCAGTACTTC.